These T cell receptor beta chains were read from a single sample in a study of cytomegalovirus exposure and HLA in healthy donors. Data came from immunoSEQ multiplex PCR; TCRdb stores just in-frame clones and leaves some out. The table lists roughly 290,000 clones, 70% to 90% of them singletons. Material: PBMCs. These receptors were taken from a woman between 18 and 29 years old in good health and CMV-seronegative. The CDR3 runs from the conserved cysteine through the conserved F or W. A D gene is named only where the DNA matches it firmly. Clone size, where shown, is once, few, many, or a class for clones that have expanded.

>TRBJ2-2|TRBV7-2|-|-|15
CASSSRDTHTGELFF
TGTGCCAGCAGCTCCCGGGACACCCACACCGGGGAGCTGTTTTTT
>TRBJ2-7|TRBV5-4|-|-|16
CASSPDAGIQVREQYF
TGTGCCAGCAGCCCAGATGCGGGGATTCAGGTACGCGAGCAGTACTTC
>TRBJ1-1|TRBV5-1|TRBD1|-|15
CASSLVDRQGTEAFF
TGCGCCAGCAGCTTGGTGGACAGACAGGGAACTGAAGCTTTCTTT
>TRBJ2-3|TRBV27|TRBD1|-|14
CASGWTGGTDTQYF
TGTGCCAGCGGATGGACAGGGGGCACAGATACGCAGTATTTT
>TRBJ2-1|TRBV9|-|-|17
CASSVSSAGQSYNEQFF
TGTGCCAGCAGCGTGTCTTCCGCGGGGCAGTCCTACAATGAGCAGTTCTTC
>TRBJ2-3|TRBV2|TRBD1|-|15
CASSTDRVGWNTQYF
TGTGCCAGCAGTACGGACAGGGTAGGGTGGAATACGCAGTATTTT
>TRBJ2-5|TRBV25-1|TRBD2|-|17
CASSEPTIGLAGETQYF
TGTGCCAGCAGTGAACCGACAATTGGACTAGCGGGAGAGACCCAGTACTTC
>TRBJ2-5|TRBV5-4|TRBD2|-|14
CASSPLAGVSTQYF
TGTGCCAGCAGCCCGTTAGCGGGGGTATCTACCCAGTACTTC
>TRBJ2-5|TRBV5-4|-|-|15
CASSLAPGLGETQYF
TGTGCCAGCAGCTTGGCCCCGGGACTGGGAGAGACCCAGTACTTC
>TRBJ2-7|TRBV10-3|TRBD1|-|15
CAISTGRTGAYEQYF
TGTGCCATCAGCACCGGACGCACAGGGGCCTACGAGCAGTACTTC
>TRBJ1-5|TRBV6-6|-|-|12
CASRTHPQPQHF
TGTGCCAGCAGGACACATCCTCAGCCCCAGCATTTT
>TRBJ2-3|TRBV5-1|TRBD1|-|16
CASSLTPRDRWDTQYF
TGCGCCAGCAGCCTCACCCCCCGGGACAGGTGGGATACGCAGTATTTT
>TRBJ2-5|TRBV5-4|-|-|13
CASSLGGGETQYF
TGTGCCAGCAGCTTAGGGGGGGGAGAGACCCAGTACTTC
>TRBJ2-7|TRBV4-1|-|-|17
CASSQDPGRPGAGEQYF
TGCGCCAGCAGCCAAGATCCGGGCAGGCCCGGAGCGGGCGAGCAGTACTTC
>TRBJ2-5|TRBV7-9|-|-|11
CASSFYETQYF
TGTGCCAGCAGCTTCTATGAGACCCAGTACTTC
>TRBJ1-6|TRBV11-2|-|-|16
CASSLTGPSGNSPLHF
TGTGCCAGCAGCCTTACAGGGCCTTCGGGTAATTCACCCCTCCACTTT
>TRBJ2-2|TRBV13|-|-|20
CASSLIGPGGGTSHTGELFF
TGTGCCAGCAGCTTAATCGGACCAGGTGGCGGGACTTCCCACACCGGGGAGCTGTTTTTT
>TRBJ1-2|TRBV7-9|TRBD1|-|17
CASSSSLQGVLNYGYTF
TGTGCCAGCAGCTCAAGTCTACAGGGGGTACTTAACTATGGCTACACCTTC
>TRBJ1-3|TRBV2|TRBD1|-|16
CASSAHRGYSGNTIYF
TGTGCCAGCAGTGCGCACAGGGGGTACTCCGGAAACACCATATATTTT
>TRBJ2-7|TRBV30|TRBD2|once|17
CAWQTSGGVKIRGEQYF
TGTGCCTGGCAGACTAGCGGGGGGGTCAAAATCCGGGGCGAGCAGTACTTC
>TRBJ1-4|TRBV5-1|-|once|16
CASSLVSRGGNEKLFF
TGCGCCAGCAGCTTGGTATCTCGAGGGGGTAATGAAAAACTGTTTTTT
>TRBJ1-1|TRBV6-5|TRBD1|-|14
CASNRGRGNTEAFF
TGTGCCAGCAACAGGGGCAGGGGGAACACTGAAGCTTTCTTT
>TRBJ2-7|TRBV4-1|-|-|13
CASSSGGLTEQYF
TGCGCCAGCAGCTCCGGAGGGTTAACCGAGCAGTACTTC
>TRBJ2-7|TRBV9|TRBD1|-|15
CASSVDGDRDYEQYF
TGTGCCAGCAGCGTTGACGGGGACAGAGACTACGAGCAGTACTTC
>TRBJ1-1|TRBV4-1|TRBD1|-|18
CASSPIAFPTGPDTEAFF
TGCGCCAGCAGCCCTATAGCCTTTCCGACAGGGCCGGACACTGAAGCTTTCTTT
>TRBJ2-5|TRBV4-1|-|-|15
CASSFRRGAEETQYF
TGCGCCAGCAGCTTCCGGAGGGGCGCGGAGGAGACCCAGTACTTC
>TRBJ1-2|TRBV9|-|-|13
CASSVGLGGGYTF
TGTGCCAGCAGCGTAGGTCTAGGGGGAGGCTACACCTTC
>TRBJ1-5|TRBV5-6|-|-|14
CASSFGGGHQPQHF
TGTGCCAGCAGCTTCGGAGGAGGGCATCAGCCCCAGCATTTT
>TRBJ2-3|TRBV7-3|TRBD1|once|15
CASSPGQSRTDTQYF
TGTGCCAGCAGCCCGGGACAGTCACGCACAGATACGCAGTATTTT
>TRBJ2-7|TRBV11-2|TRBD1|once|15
CASSLGQGKIYEQYF
TGTGCCAGCAGCTTAGGACAGGGGAAAATCTACGAGCAGTACTTC
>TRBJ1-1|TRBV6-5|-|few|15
CASTGPRGSGSEAFF
TGTGCCAGCACTGGACCCCGGGGGTCGGGATCTGAAGCTTTCTTT